This T cell receptor beta chain was captured by sequencing in a study of shared T cell receptors in the human thymus. Per germline, CDR1 SGHRS and CDR2 YFSETQ. V was clipped by 0 bases and J by 2 bases, with 12 bases between them. The CDR3 spans 15 residues. TCRdb's table, derived via immunoSEQ multiplex PCR, lists solely in-frame clones and lacks some. Among roughly 410,000 clones listed, just under 95% were seen once. The sample was thymocytes. This chain connects TRBV5-1 to TRBJ2-7; D not resolved. This TCR came from a human donor. This chain's CDR3 is CASSLVGWVPYEQYF. CDR3 in DNA: TGCGCCAGCAGCTTGGTCGGCTGGGTTCCCTACGAGCAGTACTTC.